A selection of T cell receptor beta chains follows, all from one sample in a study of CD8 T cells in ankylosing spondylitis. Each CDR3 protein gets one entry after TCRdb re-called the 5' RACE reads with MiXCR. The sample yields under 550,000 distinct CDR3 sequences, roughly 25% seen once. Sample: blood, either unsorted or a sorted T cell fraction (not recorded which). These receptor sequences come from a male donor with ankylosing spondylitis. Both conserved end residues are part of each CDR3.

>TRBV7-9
CASSLGSLTGETQYF
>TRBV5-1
CASSLVQTGGNEQFF
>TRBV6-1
CASKTGESYNEQFF
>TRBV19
CASSERSSGSSYNEQFF
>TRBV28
CASIGAGSSSGNTIYF
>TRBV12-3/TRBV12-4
CASRGQGAQPQHF
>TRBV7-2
CASSRGSGAHNEQFF
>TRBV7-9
CASSAAGSSHGYTF
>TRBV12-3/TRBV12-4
CASSPGGVAGASNEQFF
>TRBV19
CASNDPGQPCHF
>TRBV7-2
CASSLEGQAGSPLHF
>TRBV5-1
CASSRIGQTEAFF
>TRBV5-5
CASSLGSRYNEQFF
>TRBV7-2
CASSLEGRLSGGYTF
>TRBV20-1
CSASHGTEKLFF
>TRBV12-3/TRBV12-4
CASSLAGGLNTEAFF